The 5 T cell receptor beta chains below all came from one sample that was sequenced in a study of vaccination effects on CD4 cells after COVID-19. Before sequencing, viral peptide pools were used by the ViraFEST assay to expand antigen-specific CD4+ T cells. Following 10 days of culture, CD4+ T cells were isolated. Participants received two doses of either the BNT162b2 or mRNA-1273 vaccine. Sequencing used immunoSEQ multiplex PCR; TCRdb keeps in-frame clones, though not all of them. The sample comprises tens of thousands of clones, about 80% of which are singletons, and around 1.2% rests with the top ten. Their cognate antigens are unknown. Sequenced here: CD4+ T cells from PBMCs cultured with HCoV-229E spike peptides, sampled after COVID-19 vaccination. These TCRs come from a human donor who received a COVID-19 vaccine.

The chain uses TRBV9 and TRBJ1-3, with TRBD1 as a possible D gene (5 bases). V gave up 4 bases and J gave up 2 bases, with 10 bases separating them. CDR1 is SGDLS and CDR2 is YYNGEE in the germline V gene. This CDR3 has 14 residues. CDR3 sequence: CASSYDSAGNTIYF. For the CDR3, the DNA is TGTGCCAGCAGCTACGACAGCGCTGGAAACACCATATATTTT. The full variable domain, completed using reference TRBV9 and TRBJ1-3, is DSGVTQTPKHLITATGQRVTLRCSPRSGDLSVYWYQQSLDQGLQFLIQYYNGEERAKGNILERFSAQQFPDLHSELNLSSLELGDSALYFCASSYDSAGNTIYFGEGSWLTVV.

The chain carries TRBV6-2 or TRBV6-3 and TRBJ2-4; 12 positions match TRBD2. Germline CDR1 MNHEY, CDR2 SVGEGT. V trimming: 2 bases; J trimming: 6 bases; junction bases outside the gene matches: 5. The CDR3 sequence is 16 residues long. The CDR3 DNA sequence: TGTGCCAGCAGTTACCTAGCGGGGGGGGAGCTAAACATTCAGTACTTC. Translated, it gives CASSYLAGGELNIQYF.

The chain links TRBV2 to TRBJ1-1, with D hard to call. The V gene lost 2 bases and the J gene lost 5 bases, with 12 bases spanning the gap. Germline V gene sequence: CDR1 SNHLY, CDR2 FYNNEI. CDR3 length: 14 residues. DNA for the CDR3: TGTGCCAGCAGTGAAATAAAATCAGAAACTGAAGCTTTCTTT. It codes for CASSEIKSETEAFF.

The chain carries TRBV19 and TRBJ1-2; D is possibly TRBD1 (5 bases). Trimming stripped 4 bases from V and 6 bases from J, with 18 bases between. The CDR3 is made up of 15 amino acids. CDR1 LNHDA and CDR2 SQIVND come from the germline V gene (reference sequence). CDR3 region: CASSRTREGGNGYTF. The DNA of the CDR3 is TGTGCCAGTAGTAGAACCAGGGAGGGAGGAAATGGCTACACCTTC.

The rearrangement joins TRBV3-1 (or the pseudogene TRBV3-2) to TRBJ1-5; unclear D gene. Germline-derived CDR1 and CDR2 are LGHDT and YNNKEL (reference sequence). The V end was cut by 1 base, the J end by 10 bases, with 5 bases between. The CDR3 runs to 11 residues. CDR3 protein: CASSQVIPQHF. The CDR3 nucleotides read TGTGCCAGCAGCCAAGTGATCCCCCAGCATTTT.